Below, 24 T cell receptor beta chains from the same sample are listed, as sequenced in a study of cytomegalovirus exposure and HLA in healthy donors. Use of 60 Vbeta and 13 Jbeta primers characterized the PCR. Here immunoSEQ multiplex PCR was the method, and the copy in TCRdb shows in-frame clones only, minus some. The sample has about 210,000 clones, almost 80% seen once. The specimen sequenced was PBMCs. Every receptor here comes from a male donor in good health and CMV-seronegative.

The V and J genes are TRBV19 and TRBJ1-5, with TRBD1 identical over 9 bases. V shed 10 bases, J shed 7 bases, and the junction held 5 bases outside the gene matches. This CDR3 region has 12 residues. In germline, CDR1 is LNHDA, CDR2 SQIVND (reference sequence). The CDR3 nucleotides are TGTGCCATTGGACAGGGGTTCCAGCCCCAGCATTTT. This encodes CAIGQGFQPQHF.

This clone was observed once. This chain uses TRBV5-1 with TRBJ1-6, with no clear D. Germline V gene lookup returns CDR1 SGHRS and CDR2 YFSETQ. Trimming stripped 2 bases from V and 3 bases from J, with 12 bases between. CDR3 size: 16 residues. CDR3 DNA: TGCGCCAGCAGCTTAGCGCTGGCGGACTATAATTCACCCCTCCACTTT. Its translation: CASSLALADYNSPLHF.

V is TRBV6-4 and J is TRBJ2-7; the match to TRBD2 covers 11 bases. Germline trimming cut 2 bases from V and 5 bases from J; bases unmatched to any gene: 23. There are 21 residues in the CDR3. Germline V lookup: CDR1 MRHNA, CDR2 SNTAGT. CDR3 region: CASSDPQCPGLAEGPYDEQYF. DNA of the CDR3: TGTGCCAGCAGTGACCCCCAATGCCCGGGACTAGCGGAGGGCCCATATGACGAGCAGTACTTC.

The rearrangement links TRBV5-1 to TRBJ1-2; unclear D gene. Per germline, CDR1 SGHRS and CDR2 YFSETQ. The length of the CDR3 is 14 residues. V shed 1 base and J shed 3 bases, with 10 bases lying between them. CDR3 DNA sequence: TGCGCCAGCAGCTTGAGTGGGCGGGACTATGGCTACACCTTC. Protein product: CASSLSGRDYGYTF.

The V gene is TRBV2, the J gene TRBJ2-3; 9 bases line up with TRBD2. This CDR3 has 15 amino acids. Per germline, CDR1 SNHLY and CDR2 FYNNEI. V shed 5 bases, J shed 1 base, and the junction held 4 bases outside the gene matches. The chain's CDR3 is CASSTQRGGTDTQYF. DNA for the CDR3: TGTGCCAGCAGTACCCAGCGGGGGGGCACAGATACGCAGTATTTT.

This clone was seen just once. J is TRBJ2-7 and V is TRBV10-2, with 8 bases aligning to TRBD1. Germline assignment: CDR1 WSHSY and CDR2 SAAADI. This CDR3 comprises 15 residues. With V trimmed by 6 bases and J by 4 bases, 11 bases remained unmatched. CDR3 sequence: CASRDVGQGPYEQYF. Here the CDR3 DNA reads TGCGCCAGCAGAGATGTCGGACAGGGACCTTACGAGCAGTACTTC.

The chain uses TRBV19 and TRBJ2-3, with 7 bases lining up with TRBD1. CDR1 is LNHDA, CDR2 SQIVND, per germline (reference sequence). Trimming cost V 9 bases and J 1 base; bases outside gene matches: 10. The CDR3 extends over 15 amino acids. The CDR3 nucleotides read TGTGCCAGCCTCACAGGGGCAGGGGGCACAGATACGCAGTATTTT. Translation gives CASLTGAGGTDTQYF.

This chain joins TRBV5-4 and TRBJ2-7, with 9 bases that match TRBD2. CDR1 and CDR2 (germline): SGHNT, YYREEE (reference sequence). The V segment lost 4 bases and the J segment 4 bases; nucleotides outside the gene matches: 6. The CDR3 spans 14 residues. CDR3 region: CASSPGLAAYEQYF. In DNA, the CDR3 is TGTGCCAGCAGCCCGGGACTAGCTGCGTACGAGCAGTACTTC.

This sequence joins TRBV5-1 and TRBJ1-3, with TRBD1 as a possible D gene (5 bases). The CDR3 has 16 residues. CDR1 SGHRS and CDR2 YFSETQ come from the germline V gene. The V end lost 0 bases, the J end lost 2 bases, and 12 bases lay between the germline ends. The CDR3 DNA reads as TGCGCCAGCAGCTTGGGCGGACAAAATACTGGAAACACCATATATTTT. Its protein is CASSLGGQNTGNTIYF.

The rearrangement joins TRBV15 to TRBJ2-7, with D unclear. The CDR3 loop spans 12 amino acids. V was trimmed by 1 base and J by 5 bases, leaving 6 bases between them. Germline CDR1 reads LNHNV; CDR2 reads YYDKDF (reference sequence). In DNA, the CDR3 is TGTGCCACCAGCAGAGGTCTCGACGAGCAGTACTTC. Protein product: CATSRGLDEQYF.

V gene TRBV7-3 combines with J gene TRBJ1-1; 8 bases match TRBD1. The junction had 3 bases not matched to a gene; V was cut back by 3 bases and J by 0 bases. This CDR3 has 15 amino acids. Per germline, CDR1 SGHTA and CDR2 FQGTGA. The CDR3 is CASSFGTGMNTEAFF. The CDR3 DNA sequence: TGTGCCAGCAGCTTTGGGACAGGAATGAACACTGAAGCTTTCTTT.

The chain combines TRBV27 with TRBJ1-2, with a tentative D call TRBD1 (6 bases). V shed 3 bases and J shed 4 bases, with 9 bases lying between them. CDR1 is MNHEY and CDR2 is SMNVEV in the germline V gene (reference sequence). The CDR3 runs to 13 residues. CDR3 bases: TGTGCCAGCAGTTTCGGACAGAGCTATGGCTACACCTTC. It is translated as CASSFGQSYGYTF.

CDR3 bases: TGTGCCAGCAGCCAAACAGGGGGCTTTGGAAACACCATATATTTT. Protein product: CASSQTGGFGNTIYF. The chain carries TRBV5-4 and TRBJ1-3, with 9 bases aligning to TRBD1. Looked up from germline, CDR1 is SGHNT and CDR2 is YYREEE (reference sequence). This CDR3 is built from 15 residues. V shed 4 bases, J shed 3 bases, and the junction held 5 bases outside the gene matches.

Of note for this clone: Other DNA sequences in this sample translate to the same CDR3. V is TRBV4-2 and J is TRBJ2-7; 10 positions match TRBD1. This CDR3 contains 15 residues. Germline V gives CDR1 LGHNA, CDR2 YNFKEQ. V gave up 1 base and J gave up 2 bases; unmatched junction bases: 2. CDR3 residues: CASSQAGTGAYEQYF. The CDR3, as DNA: TGTGCCAGCAGCCAAGCCGGGACAGGGGCCTACGAGCAGTACTTC.

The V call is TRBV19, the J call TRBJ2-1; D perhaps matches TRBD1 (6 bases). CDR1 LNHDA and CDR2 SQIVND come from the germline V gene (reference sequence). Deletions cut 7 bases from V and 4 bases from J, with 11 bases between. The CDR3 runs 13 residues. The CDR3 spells CASTGGLYNEQFF. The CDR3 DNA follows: TGTGCCAGTACTGGGGGCCTGTACAATGAGCAGTTCTTC.

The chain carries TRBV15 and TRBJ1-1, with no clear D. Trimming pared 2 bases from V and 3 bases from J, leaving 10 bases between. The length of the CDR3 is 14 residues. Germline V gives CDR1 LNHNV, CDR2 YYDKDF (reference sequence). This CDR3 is CATSRPEPDTEAFF. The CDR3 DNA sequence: TGTGCCACCAGCAGACCCGAGCCGGACACTGAAGCTTTCTTT.

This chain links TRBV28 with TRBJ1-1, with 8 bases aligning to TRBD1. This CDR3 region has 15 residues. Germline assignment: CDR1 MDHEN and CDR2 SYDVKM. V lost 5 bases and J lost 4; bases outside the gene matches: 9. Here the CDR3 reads CASSPGGEGLTEAFF. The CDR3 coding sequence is TGTGCCAGCAGTCCAGGGGGCGAGGGTCTCACTGAAGCTTTCTTT.

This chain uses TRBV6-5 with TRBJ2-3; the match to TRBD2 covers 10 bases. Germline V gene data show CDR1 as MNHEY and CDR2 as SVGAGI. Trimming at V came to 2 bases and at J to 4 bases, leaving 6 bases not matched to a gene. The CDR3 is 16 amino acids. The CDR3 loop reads CASSYGLAGVSDTQYF. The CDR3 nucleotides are TGTGCCAGCAGTTACGGGCTAGCGGGAGTTTCAGATACGCAGTATTTT.

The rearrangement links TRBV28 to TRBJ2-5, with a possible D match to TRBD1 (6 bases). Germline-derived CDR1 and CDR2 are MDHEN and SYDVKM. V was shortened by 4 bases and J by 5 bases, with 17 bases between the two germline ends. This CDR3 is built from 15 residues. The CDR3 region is CASSSSDTGLETQYF. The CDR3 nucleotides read TGTGCCAGCAGTTCCTCGGATACAGGGTTGGAGACCCAGTACTTC.

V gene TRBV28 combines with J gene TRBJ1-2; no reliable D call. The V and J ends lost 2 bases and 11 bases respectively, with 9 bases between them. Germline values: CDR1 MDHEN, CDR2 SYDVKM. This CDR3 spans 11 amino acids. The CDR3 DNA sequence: TGTGCCAGCAGTTTAAGCGGCCGTTACACCTTC. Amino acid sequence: CASSLSGRYTF.

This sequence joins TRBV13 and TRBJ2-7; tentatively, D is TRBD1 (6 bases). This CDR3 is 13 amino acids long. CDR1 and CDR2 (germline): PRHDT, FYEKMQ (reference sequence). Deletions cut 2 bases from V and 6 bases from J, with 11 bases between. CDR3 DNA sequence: TGTGCCAGCAGCTTACCCGGGACACGCGAGCAGTACTTC. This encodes CASSLPGTREQYF. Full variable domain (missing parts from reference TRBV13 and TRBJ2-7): AAGVIQSPRHLIKEKRETATLKCYPIPRHDTVYWYQQGPGQDPQFLISFYEKMQSDKGSIPDRFSAQQFSDYHSELNMSSLELGDSALYFCASSLPGTREQYFGPGTRLTVT.

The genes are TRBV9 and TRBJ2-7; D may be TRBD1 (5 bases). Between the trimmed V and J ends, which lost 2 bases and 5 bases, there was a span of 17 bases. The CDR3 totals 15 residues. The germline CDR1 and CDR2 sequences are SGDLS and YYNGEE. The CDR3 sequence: CASSVSGRDGNEQYF. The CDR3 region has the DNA TGTGCCAGCAGCGTCTCGGGCAGGGATGGTAACGAGCAGTACTTC.

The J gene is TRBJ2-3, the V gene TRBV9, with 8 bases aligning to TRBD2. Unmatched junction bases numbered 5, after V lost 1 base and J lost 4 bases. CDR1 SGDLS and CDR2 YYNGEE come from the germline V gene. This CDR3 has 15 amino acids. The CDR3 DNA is TGTGCCAGCAGCGTATCGGGGGGGAGCCCAGATACGCAGTATTTT. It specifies CASSVSGGSPDTQYF.

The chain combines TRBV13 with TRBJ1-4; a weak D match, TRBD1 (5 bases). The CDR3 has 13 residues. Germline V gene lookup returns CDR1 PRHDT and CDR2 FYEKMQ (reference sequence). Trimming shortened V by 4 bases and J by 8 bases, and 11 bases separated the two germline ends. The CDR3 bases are TGTGCCAGCAGCTCATTGGGGCGGGAAAAACTGTTTTTT. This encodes CASSSLGREKLFF.